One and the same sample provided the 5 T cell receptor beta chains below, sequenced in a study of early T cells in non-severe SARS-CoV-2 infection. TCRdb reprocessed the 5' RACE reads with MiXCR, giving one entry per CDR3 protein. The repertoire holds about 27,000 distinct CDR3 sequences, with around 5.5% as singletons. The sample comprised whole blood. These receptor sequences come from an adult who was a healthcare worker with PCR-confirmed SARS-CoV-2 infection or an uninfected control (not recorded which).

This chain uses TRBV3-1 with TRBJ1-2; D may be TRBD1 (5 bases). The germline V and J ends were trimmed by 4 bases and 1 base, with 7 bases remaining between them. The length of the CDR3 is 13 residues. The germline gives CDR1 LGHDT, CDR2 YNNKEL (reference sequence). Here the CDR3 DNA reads TGTGCCAGCAGCCTCAGGGTTAACTATGGCTACACCTTC. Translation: CASSLRVNYGYTF. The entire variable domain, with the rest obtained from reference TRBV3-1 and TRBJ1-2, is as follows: DTAVSQTPKYLVTQMGNDKSIKCEQNLGHDTMYWYKQDSKKFLKIMFSYNNKELIINETVPNRFSPKSPDKAHLNLHINSLELGDSAVYFCASSLRVNYGYTFGSGTRLTVV.

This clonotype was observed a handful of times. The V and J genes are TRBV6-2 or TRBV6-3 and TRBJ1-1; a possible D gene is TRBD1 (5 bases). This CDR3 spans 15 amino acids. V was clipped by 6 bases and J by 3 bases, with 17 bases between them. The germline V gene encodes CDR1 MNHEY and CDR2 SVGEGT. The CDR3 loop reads CASSLPRTYYTEAFF. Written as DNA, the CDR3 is TGTGCCAGCAGCCTACCCCGGACATACTACACTGAAGCTTTCTTT.

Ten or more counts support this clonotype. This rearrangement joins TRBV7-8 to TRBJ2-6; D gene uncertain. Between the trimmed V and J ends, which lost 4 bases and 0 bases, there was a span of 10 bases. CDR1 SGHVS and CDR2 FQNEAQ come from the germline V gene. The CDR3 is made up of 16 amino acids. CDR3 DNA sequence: TGTGCCAGCAGCTACCTAGAGGTCTCTGGGGCCAACGTCCTGACTTTC. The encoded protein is CASSYLEVSGANVLTF.

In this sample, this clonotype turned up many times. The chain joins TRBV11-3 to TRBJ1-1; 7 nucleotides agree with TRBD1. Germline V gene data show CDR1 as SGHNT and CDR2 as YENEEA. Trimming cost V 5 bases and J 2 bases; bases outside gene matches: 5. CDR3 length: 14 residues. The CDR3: CASSRDRENTEAFF. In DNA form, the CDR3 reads TGTGCCAGCAGCAGGGACAGAGAAAACACTGAAGCTTTCTTT.

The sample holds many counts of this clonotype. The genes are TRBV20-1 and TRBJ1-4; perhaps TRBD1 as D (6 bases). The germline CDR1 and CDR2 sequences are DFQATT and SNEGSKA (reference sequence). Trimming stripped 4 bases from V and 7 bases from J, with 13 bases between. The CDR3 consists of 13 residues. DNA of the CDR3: TGCAGTGCTATCCGGCAGGGGACTGAAAAACTGTTTTTT. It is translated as CSAIRQGTEKLFF.